Listed below are T cell receptor beta chains from one sample, sequenced in a study of identical twins. TCRdb re-called the 5' RACE reads with MiXCR, one entry per CDR3 protein. The sample lists 750,000 to 950,000 distinct CDR3 sequences; 10% to 15% were seen once. This sample also appeared in a second study, on yellow fever vaccine responses in identical twins.

Sequencing was done on a sample of PBMCs. All receptors come from a young woman in good health. The CDR3 runs from the conserved cysteine through the conserved F or W.

v_gene: TRBV2
CDR3aa: CASSEGNTGELFF

v_gene: TRBV28
CDR3aa: CASRRDTTYEQYF

v_gene: TRBV24-1
CDR3aa: CATSALVHRDGSSGANVLTF

v_gene: TRBV7-8
CDR3aa: CASSLMRTSSYEQYF

v_gene: TRBV9
CDR3aa: CASSYSTGAIQDTQYF

v_gene: TRBV2
CDR3aa: CASSDDSVEAFF

v_gene: TRBV7-8
CDR3aa: CASSLGPLDRRNYQYF

v_gene: TRBV3-1
CDR3aa: CASSQDRLRGETQYF

v_gene: TRBV12-3/TRBV12-4
CDR3aa: CASGKSAEAFF

v_gene: TRBV12-3/TRBV12-4
CDR3aa: CASSLSRHEQFF

v_gene: TRBV20-1
CDR3aa: CSASRIGLAGNTQYF

v_gene: TRBV28
CDR3aa: CASSGLARARDTQYF

v_gene: TRBV7-8
CDR3aa: CASSLVRVRAYNEQFF

v_gene: TRBV28
CDR3aa: CASRDSPSSYNEQFF

v_gene: TRBV5-1
CDR3aa: CASSFSEWGGKTQYF

v_gene: TRBV5-1
CDR3aa: CASSHGTGGTDEQFF

v_gene: TRBV4-1
CDR3aa: CASSQENGDRLLSGANVLTF

v_gene: TRBV6-1
CDR3aa: CASSLDTAGYEQYF

v_gene: TRBV7-9
CDR3aa: CASSLRVGQPQHF

v_gene: TRBV5-5
CDR3aa: CASSLDGVVYEQYF

v_gene: TRBV3-1
CDR3aa: CASSPSSSYGYTF

v_gene: TRBV4-1
CDR3aa: CASSQEIAGGPGGGELFF

v_gene: TRBV20-1
CDR3aa: CSASTGRAFF